The clone carrying this TCR beta chain appeared many times. Its specificity is not known. This CDR3 is built from 15 residues. V shed 0 bases and J shed 6 bases, with 11 bases lying between them. The germline gives CDR1 SGHTA, CDR2 FQGNSA. These data come from a study of CD8 T cells in ankylosing spondylitis. With molecular barcodes, quantitative 5'-RACE was used to make the TCR beta libraries. In TCRdb, the 5' RACE reads were re-called with MiXCR into one record per CDR3 protein. The table records fewer than 550,000 distinct CDR3 sequences, approximately 5% of them present only once. Findings and limits, study-wide: Reported data indicate significant enrichment of disease-linked clones within matched ankylosing spondylitis synovial fluid. Apparently characteristic of ankylosing spondylitis blood was a TCR beta motif (roughly eight highly homologous variants).

The material sequenced was blood, either unsorted or a sorted T cell fraction (not recorded which). The V call is TRBV7-2, the J call TRBJ2-2; a possible D gene is TRBD1 (5 bases). The origin of this receptor is a male donor with ankylosing spondylitis. In nucleotides, the CDR3 is TGTGCCAGCAGCTTAGCCAGACCCAGGGCCGGGGAGCTGTTTTTT. Amino acids: CASSLARPRAGELFF.